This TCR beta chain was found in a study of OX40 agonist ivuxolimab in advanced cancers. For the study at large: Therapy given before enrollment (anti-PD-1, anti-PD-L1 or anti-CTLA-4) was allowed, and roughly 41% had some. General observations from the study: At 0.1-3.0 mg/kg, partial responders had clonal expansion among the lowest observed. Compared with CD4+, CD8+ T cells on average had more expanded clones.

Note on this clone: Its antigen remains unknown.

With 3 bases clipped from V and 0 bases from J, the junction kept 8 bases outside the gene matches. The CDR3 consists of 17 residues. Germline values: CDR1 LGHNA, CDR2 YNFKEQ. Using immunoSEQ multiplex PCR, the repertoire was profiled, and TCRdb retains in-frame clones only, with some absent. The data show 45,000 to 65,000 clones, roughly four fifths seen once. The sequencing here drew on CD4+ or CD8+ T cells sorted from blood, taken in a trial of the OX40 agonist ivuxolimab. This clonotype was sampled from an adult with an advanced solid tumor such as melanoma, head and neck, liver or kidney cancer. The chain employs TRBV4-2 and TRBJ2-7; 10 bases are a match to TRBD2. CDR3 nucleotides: TGTGCCAGCAGCCAGCAAAGCGGGGGGGCCAACTCCTACGAGCAGTACTTC. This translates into CASSQQSGGANSYEQYF.